Listed here are 28 T cell receptor beta chains from one sample, sequenced in a study of blood T cell repertoires in COVID-19. Assay used: immunoSEQ multiplex PCR; TCRdb lists only in-frame clones, some missing. The sample has about 33,000 clones, around nine tenths seen once. Sample: peripheral blood. These receptors originate from a woman over 75 with active or convalescent COVID-19.

This clone was seen a single time. The V gene is TRBV7-9, the J gene TRBJ1-4, with 9 bases aligning to TRBD1. The V and J ends lost 5 bases and 10 bases, in that order; junction bases with no gene match: 11. CDR3 size: 15 residues. In germline, CDR1 is SEHNR, CDR2 FQNEAQ (reference sequence). The CDR3 reads CASSQTGTGKGKLFF. CDR3 DNA: TGTGCCAGCAGCCAAACAGGGACAGGGAAAGGAAAACTGTTTTTT.

The rearrangement uses TRBV5-8 and TRBJ1-5, with TRBD1 as a possible D gene (6 bases). CDR3 size: 14 residues. The V gene lost 0 bases and the J gene lost 6 bases, with 10 bases spanning the gap. CDR1 is SGHTS, CDR2 YDEGEE, per germline. The CDR3 protein is CASSLGGGRQPQHF. The CDR3 DNA sequence: TGTGCCAGCAGCTTGGGTGGGGGCCGTCAGCCCCAGCATTTT. The full variable domain, with the rest looked up from reference TRBV5-8 and TRBJ1-5, is EAGVTQSPTHLIKTRGQQATLRCSPISGHTSVYWYQQALGLGLQFLLWYDEGEERNRGNFPPRFSGRQFPNYSSELNVNALELEDSALYLCASSLGGGRQPQHFGDGTRLSIL.

The rearrangement uses TRBV2 and TRBJ1-6; D unresolved. The CDR3 has 19 residues. V lost 7 bases and J 0 bases, leaving 22 bases between the germline ends. CDR1 is SNHLY and CDR2 is FYNNEI in the germline V gene. The CDR3 region is CASIETIPGSSSYNSPLHF. The CDR3 coding sequence is TGTGCCAGCATCGAGACAATCCCGGGGAGTAGCTCCTATAATTCACCCCTCCACTTT. Using reference TRBV2 and TRBJ1-6 for the parts outside the CDR3, the full variable domain is EPEVTQTPSHQVTQMGQEVILRCVPISNHLYFYWYRQILGQKVEFLVSFYNNEISEKSEIFDDQFSVERPDGSNFTLKIRSTKLEDSAMYFCASIETIPGSSSYNSPLHFGNGTRLTVT.

The CDR3 loop is CASSRERGDRETQYF. The CDR3 nucleotides are TGTGCCAGCAGCCGTGAACGGGGGGATCGGGAGACCCAGTACTTC. The rearrangement links TRBV9 to TRBJ2-5; TRBD2 matches at 7 bases. V lost 4 bases, J lost 5 bases, and 11 bases stayed unmatched. Germline CDR1 is SGDLS and CDR2 is YYNGEE. This CDR3 is 15 amino acids long.

This chain uses TRBV20-1 with TRBJ1-6, with unresolved D. V lost 0 bases and J lost 15, with 9 bases in between. The CDR3 totals 11 residues. Germline V CDR1 and CDR2: DFQATT, SNEGSKA (reference sequence). The CDR3 nucleotides are TGCAGTGCTAGAGATGAGGGAATCCTCCACTTT. It is translated as CSARDEGILHF.

The chain recombines TRBV11-1 with TRBJ2-2; tentative D call: TRBD1 (6 bases). Trimming cost V 2 bases and J 2 bases, with 9 bases left between them. The CDR3 consists of 15 residues. Germline V gene data show CDR1 as SGHAT and CDR2 as FQDESV (reference sequence). CDR3 loop: CASSLSDRNTGELFF. The CDR3 coding sequence is TGTGCCAGCAGCTTATCGGACAGAAACACCGGGGAGCTGTTTTTT. The full variable domain, completed using reference TRBV11-1 and TRBJ2-2, is EAEVAQSPRYKITEKSQAVAFWCDPISGHATLYWYRQILGQGPELLVQFQDESVVDDSQLPKDRFSAERLKGVDSTLKIQPAELGDSAMYLCASSLSDRNTGELFFGEGSRLTVL.

This clone showed up just a few times. The chain carries TRBV30 and TRBJ2-1, with 14 bases lining up with TRBD2. Germline V CDR1 and CDR2: GTSNPN, SVGIG (reference sequence). V lost 2 bases and J lost 9; bases outside the gene matches: 12. The CDR3 totals 17 residues. This CDR3 reads CAWSSRGLAGVIGEQFF. The CDR3 coding sequence is TGTGCCTGGAGTTCCCGGGGACTAGCGGGGGTAATTGGTGAGCAGTTCTTC. Full variable domain (rest looked up from reference TRBV30 and TRBJ2-1): SQTIHQWPATLVQPVGSPLSLECTVEGTSNPNLYWYRQAAGRGLQLLFYSVGIGQISSEVPQNLSASRPQDRQFILSSKKLLLSDSGFYLCAWSSRGLAGVIGEQFFGPGTRLTVL.

This clone was detected only a few times. The rearrangement uses TRBV6-5 and TRBJ2-4; tentatively, D is TRBD2 (5 bases). The CDR3 totals 13 residues. V was shortened by 6 bases and J by 1 base, with 7 bases between the two germline ends. CDR1 is MNHEY, CDR2 SVGAGI, per germline. This CDR3 is CASREVAKNIQYF. Here the CDR3 DNA reads TGTGCCAGCAGGGAGGTTGCCAAAAACATTCAGTACTTC.

The chain carries TRBV11-2 and TRBJ2-7, with D possibly being TRBD2 (6 bases). CDR1 is SGHAT, CDR2 FQNNGV, per germline. The CDR3 contains 17 residues. V lost 1 base and J 0 bases, leaving 16 bases between the germline ends. CDR3 protein: CASSLVGRAGSSYEQYF. For the CDR3, the DNA is TGTGCCAGCAGCTTAGTCGGTCGGGCGGGGAGCTCCTACGAGCAGTACTTC.

The chain couples TRBV6-5 to TRBJ1-1; D is unresolved. CDR1 MNHEY and CDR2 SVGAGI come from the germline V gene. The CDR3 totals 13 residues. Trimming stripped 7 bases from V and 1 base from J, with 10 bases between. The CDR3 nucleotides are TGTGCCAGCACCATACGACAGAACACTGAAGCTTTCTTT. As protein: CASTIRQNTEAFF.

The CDR3 sequence: CASSPAGGGAVEQFF. The CDR3 DNA is TGTGCCAGCTCACCAGCTGGCGGGGGGGCCGTTGAGCAGTTCTTC. The chain carries TRBV18 and TRBJ2-1, with 9 bases matching TRBD2. V was clipped by 2 bases and J by 9 bases; unmatched bases: 8. Looked up from germline, CDR1 is KGHSH and CDR2 is LQKENI. The CDR3 runs to 15 residues.

This rearrangement joins TRBV3-1 (or the pseudogene TRBV3-2) to TRBJ1-1, with unresolved D. CDR1 and CDR2 (germline): LGHDT, YNNKEL (reference sequence). With 1 base removed from V and 7 bases from J, the gap between germline ends came to 10 bases. The CDR3 sequence is 13 residues long. For the CDR3, the DNA is TGTGCCAGCAGCCAAGTTGGAGGGAGTGAAGCTTTCTTT. The encoded protein is CASSQVGGSEAFF.

The rearrangement uses TRBV5-1 and TRBJ1-1, with D unclear. The CDR3 runs to 13 residues. V was shortened by 2 bases and J by 1 base, with 6 bases between the two germline ends. Germline V gene lookup returns CDR1 SGHRS and CDR2 YFSETQ. CDR3 amino acids: CASSFTTNTEAFF. For the CDR3, the DNA is TGCGCCAGCAGCTTTACAACGAACACTGAAGCTTTCTTT.

This sequence joins TRBV30 and TRBJ2-3, with 7 positions matching TRBD2. With V trimmed by 3 bases and J by 0 bases, 3 bases remained unmatched. CDR3 length: 14 residues. Germline V gives CDR1 GTSNPN, CDR2 SVGIG (reference sequence). CDR3 sequence: CAWSPGGSTDTQYF. DNA of the CDR3: TGTGCCTGGAGCCCCGGGGGGAGCACAGATACGCAGTATTTT.

J is TRBJ1-6 and V is TRBV19; 7 bases match TRBD1. This CDR3 is built from 14 residues. V shed 6 bases, J shed 5 bases, and the junction held 4 bases outside the gene matches. Per germline, CDR1 LNHDA and CDR2 SQIVND (reference sequence). The CDR3 coding sequence is TGTGCCAGTAGACAAGGGACAGATAATTCACCCCTCCACTTT. It yields the protein CASRQGTDNSPLHF.

The genes are TRBV28 and TRBJ2-2; perhaps TRBD1 as D (5 bases). Germline loops: CDR1 MDHEN, CDR2 SYDVKM. Deletions cut 8 bases from V and 4 bases from J, with 8 bases between. The CDR3 spans 12 residues. The CDR3 spells CASVRVTGELFF. CDR3 bases: TGTGCCAGCGTCAGGGTCACCGGGGAGCTGTTTTTT.

This clone was observed a few times. CDR3 coding DNA: TGCAGCTCATTCTCAGGGATCACTGAAGCTTTCTTT. It translates to CSSFSGITEAFF. The V and J genes are TRBV29-1 and TRBJ1-1, with a tentative D call TRBD1 (5 bases). Trimming left V 8 bases short and J 4 bases short, with 14 bases between. The CDR3 loop spans 12 amino acids. In germline, CDR1 is SQVTM, CDR2 ANQGSEA.

CDR3 coding DNA: TGTGCCAGCAGTAAACAGGGAGAGGTTGCTTTCTTT. It codes for CASSKQGEVAFF. V is TRBV6-6 and J is TRBJ1-1, with D perhaps TRBD1 (6 bases). CDR3 length: 12 amino acids. Germline CDR1 is MNHNY and CDR2 is SVGAGI (reference sequence). Trimming left V 5 bases short and J 11 bases short, with 15 bases between.

On this clone: A junction boundary mismatches the germline segment, possibly from a read error. The CDR3 spells CASSLGTGNNHPQHF. The DNA for the CDR3 is TGTGCCAGCAGCTTGGGGACAGGGAATAATCATCCCCAGCATTTT. The rearrangement joins TRBV5-6 to TRBJ1-5; 8 positions match TRBD1. Germline V gene sequence: CDR1 SGHDT, CDR2 YYEEEE. The CDR3 has 15 residues.

The rearrangement joins TRBV2 to TRBJ1-2; 7 nucleotides agree with TRBD1. The CDR3 contains 13 residues. Germline CDR1 and CDR2: SNHLY and FYNNEI. The ends lost 4 bases at V and 6 bases at J; junction bases unmatched: 5. The CDR3 DNA is TGTGCCAGCAGTGTGTCCAGGGGGGATGGCTACACCTTC. Its protein product is CASSVSRGDGYTF.

This rearrangement joins TRBV14 to TRBJ2-7, with 8 positions matching TRBD2. Germline CDR1 and CDR2: SGHDN and FVKESK. The V gene end was trimmed by 4 bases and the J gene end by 0 bases; junction bases not matched to a gene: 2. The CDR3 sequence is 14 residues long. The CDR3, as DNA: TGTGCCAGCAGCCCGGGGGGGTCCTCCTACGAGCAGTACTTC. Its translation: CASSPGGSSYEQYF.

This chain links TRBV3-1 (or the pseudogene TRBV3-2) with TRBJ2-1; the D gene is possibly TRBD2 (6 bases). V was pared by 3 bases and J by 4 bases, with 16 bases between. In germline, CDR1 is LGHDT, CDR2 YNNKEL (reference sequence). CDR3 length equals 16 residues. The CDR3 protein is CASSHPTGGRYNEQFF. The CDR3 coding sequence is TGTGCCAGCAGCCATCCAACCGGGGGTAGATACAATGAGCAGTTCTTC.

This clone turned up a few times. The chain couples TRBV11-2 to TRBJ1-2, with TRBD1 as a possible D gene (5 bases). V was shortened by 0 bases and J by 7 bases, with 12 bases between the two germline ends. The CDR3 is 14 residues long. CDR1 is SGHAT and CDR2 is FQNNGV in the germline V gene. The DNA for the CDR3 is TGTGCCAGCAGCTTAGATGATCGGGGGATTGGCTACACCTTC. It yields the protein CASSLDDRGIGYTF.

The V gene is TRBV19, the J gene TRBJ2-5; 8 bases are shared with TRBD2. With V trimmed by 6 bases and J by 5 bases, 11 bases remained unmatched. Germline V gives CDR1 LNHDA, CDR2 SQIVND (reference sequence). The CDR3 sequence is 15 residues long. The CDR3 DNA reads as TGTGCCAGTAGCACGGGGACTAGTGAATCCGAGACCCAGTACTTC. This translates into CASSTGTSESETQYF.

The chain uses TRBV3-1 (or the pseudogene TRBV3-2) and TRBJ1-3; possibly TRBD1 for D (5 bases). The CDR3 loop spans 18 amino acids. Deletions cut 4 bases from V and 4 bases from J, with 23 bases between. Germline V gives CDR1 LGHDT, CDR2 YNNKEL (reference sequence). The CDR3 spells CASSPRPPGNPSGNTIYF. CDR3 in DNA: TGTGCCAGCAGCCCCCGCCCACCAGGGAACCCCTCAGGAAACACCATATATTTT.

This sequence joins TRBV5-1 and TRBJ2-3; TRBD1 matches at 11 bases. The junction had 12 bases not matched to a gene; V was cut back by 4 bases and J by 8 bases. Germline values: CDR1 SGHRS, CDR2 YFSETQ. This CDR3 has 16 amino acids. The chain's CDR3 is CASSPTPPGTGGTQYF. CDR3 nucleotides: TGCGCCAGCAGCCCGACGCCGCCCGGGACAGGGGGTACGCAGTATTTT.

The V call is TRBV27, the J call TRBJ1-1; 7 bases align to TRBD1. The length of the CDR3 is 17 residues. The trim removed 4 bases at V and 4 bases at J, leaving 15 bases unmatched. Germline loops: CDR1 MNHEY, CDR2 SMNVEV (reference sequence). CDR3 region: CASSWLGGGLVGTEAFF. CDR3 in DNA: TGTGCCAGCAGTTGGTTAGGGGGCGGACTTGTCGGCACTGAAGCTTTCTTT.

The gene calls are TRBV5-1 and TRBJ1-2; 12 bases are shared with TRBD1. Germline V gene lookup returns CDR1 SGHRS and CDR2 YFSETQ. V was pared by 1 base and J by 4 bases, with 17 bases of the junction left unmatched. This CDR3 is 20 amino acids long. The CDR3 DNA reads as TGCGCCAGCAGCTTGAAAGAGGTCCCGGGACAGGGGGCTTATAGCTATGGCTACACCTTC. Residues: CASSLKEVPGQGAYSYGYTF. The variable domain in full, completed from reference TRBV5-1 and TRBJ1-2, reads KAGVTQTPRYLIKTRGQQVTLSCSPISGHRSVSWYQQTPGQGLQFLFEYFSETQRNKGNFPGRFSGRQFSNSRSEMNVSTLELGDSALYLCASSLKEVPGQGAYSYGYTFGSGTRLTVV.